The 21 T cell receptor beta chains below come from one sample, sequenced in a study of cytomegalovirus exposure and HLA in healthy donors (dated by TCRdb to 2017 to 2019). To prepare the library, the immunoSEQ multiplex PCR assay was applied. The multiplex PCR relied on a mix of 60 forward primers for TCR Vbeta segments and 13 reverse primers for TCR Jbeta segments. This immuneACCESS table, as held by TCRdb, lists in-frame sequences with V and J called but not all clones. Of the missing ones, under half trace to an unresolved V gene in checked studies; the others have no known cause. The sample has more than 150,000 clones on record, less than 85% of them singletons. The top ten clones comprise 0.65% of the sample. The sequenced sample consisted of PBMCs. These receptors were obtained from a boy aged 5 to 17 in good health and CMV-seronegative.

The genes are TRBV7-2 and TRBJ2-1, with 9 positions matching TRBD1. The junction had 8 bases not matched to a gene; V was cut back by 3 bases and J by 8 bases. Germline CDR1 SGHTA, CDR2 FQGNSA. This CDR3 contains 15 residues. This chain's CDR3 is CASSFLGQGGDEQFF. DNA of the CDR3: TGTGCCAGCAGCTTTCTGGGACAGGGAGGCGATGAGCAGTTCTTC.

The sample holds a few counts of this clone. The J gene is TRBJ2-3, the V gene TRBV5-6, with 7 bases matching TRBD2. The CDR3 is 16 residues long. With 2 bases clipped from V and 4 bases from J, the junction kept 10 bases outside the gene matches. CDR1 and CDR2 from the germline V gene are SGHDT and YYEEEE. As DNA, the CDR3 is TGTGCCAGCAGCTTTATTCAGGGAGGGAGGGCAGATACGCAGTATTTT. Its translation is CASSFIQGGRADTQYF.

The chain carries TRBV11-2 and TRBJ2-3; possibly TRBD2 for D (6 bases). This CDR3 contains 15 residues. Germline V CDR1 and CDR2: SGHAT, FQNNGV. With 1 base removed from V and 5 bases from J, the gap between germline ends came to 13 bases. As DNA, the CDR3 is TGTGCCAGCAGCTTAGCGGGAGTCTACGTAGATACGCAGTATTTT. It translates to CASSLAGVYVDTQYF. The complete variable domain, with remaining parts taken from reference TRBV11-2 and TRBJ2-3, reads EAGVAQSPRYKIIEKRQSVAFWCNPISGHATLYWYQQILGQGPKLLIQFQNNGVVDDSQLPKDRFSAERLKGVDSTLKIQPAKLEDSAVYLCASSLAGVYVDTQYFGPGTRLTVL.

The chain uses TRBV7-2 and TRBJ1-1; maybe TRBD1 (5 bases). V was pared by 2 bases and J by 1 base, with 5 bases between. The CDR3 covers 13 residues. Germline CDR1 is SGHTA and CDR2 is FQGNSA. The CDR3 here is CASSLTGNTEAFF. The CDR3 coding sequence is TGTGCCAGCAGCTTAACAGGGAACACTGAAGCTTTCTTT.

The chain recombines TRBV18 with TRBJ1-2; D remains ambiguous. Trimming left V 2 bases short and J 2 bases short, with 12 bases between. CDR1 KGHSH and CDR2 LQKENI come from the germline V gene. This CDR3 is built from 15 residues. The CDR3 loop reads CASSPVGEGNYGYTF. As DNA, the CDR3 is TGTGCCAGCTCACCAGTCGGAGAGGGAAACTATGGCTACACCTTC.

The V call is TRBV7-9, the J call TRBJ2-2; 11 bases fit TRBD1. CDR1 and CDR2 (germline): SEHNR, FQNEAQ (reference sequence). There are 18 residues in the CDR3. V trimming: 5 bases; J trimming: 4 bases; junction bases outside the gene matches: 12. The CDR3 region has the DNA TGTGCCAGCAGCGGGGAGGTTGGACAGGGGGCATTCACCGGGGAGCTGTTTTTT. Its translation is CASSGEVGQGAFTGELFF.

This clone was picked up one time. This chain joins TRBV5-6 and TRBJ2-7, with 11 positions matching TRBD2. The ends lost 5 bases at V and 6 bases at J; junction bases unmatched: 10. This CDR3 comprises 15 residues. Germline V gene data show CDR1 as SGHDT and CDR2 as YYEEEE. CDR3 coding DNA: TGTGCCAGCAGTCTTATACTAGCGGGAGTGCGCGAGCAGTACTTC. This translates into CASSLILAGVREQYF.

The gene calls are TRBV27 and TRBJ1-1; D unresolved. V was pared by 2 bases and J by 5 bases, with 12 bases between. Germline V gives CDR1 MNHEY, CDR2 SMNVEV (reference sequence). CDR3 length: 14 amino acids. For the CDR3, the DNA is TGTGCCAGCAGTTTAGACTTGCGGGGTACTGAAGCTTTCTTT. This gives the protein CASSLDLRGTEAFF.

This clone was detected a few times. CDR3 amino acids: CASSPRPGQGRGEQFF. The CDR3 nucleotides are TGTGCCAGCTCACCGCGGCCGGGACAGGGTCGAGGTGAGCAGTTCTTC. The gene calls are TRBV18 and TRBJ2-1, with 9 nucleotides matching TRBD1. The CDR3 contains 16 residues. The germline gives CDR1 KGHSH, CDR2 LQKENI. J lost 9 bases, V lost 3 bases, and 12 bases had no gene match.

The CDR3 bases are TGTGCCAGCAGCTTGGAGATTTATAGTGGGTCTACGGGGCAGTACTTC. The encoded protein is CASSLEIYSGSTGQYF. V is TRBV5-5 and J is TRBJ2-7; D is unresolved. The V gene lost 0 bases and the J gene lost 9 bases, with 22 bases spanning the gap. This CDR3 is built from 16 residues. In germline, CDR1 is SGHKS, CDR2 YYEKEE (reference sequence).

The gene calls are TRBV7-8 and TRBJ1-1; no clear D. Trimming stripped 6 bases from V and 5 bases from J, with 13 bases between. The germline V gene has CDR1 SGHVS and CDR2 FQNEAQ. The CDR3 has 13 residues. The CDR3 protein is CASRISTRTEAFF. CDR3 in DNA: TGTGCCAGCAGAATTAGTACGAGGACTGAAGCTTTCTTT. The full variable domain, rest sourced from reference TRBV7-8 and TRBJ1-1, is GAGVSQSPRYKVAKRGQDVALRCDPISGHVSLFWYQQALGQGPEFLTYFQNEAQLDKSGLPSDRFFAERPEGSVSTLKIQRTQQEDSAVYLCASRISTRTEAFFGQGTRLTVV.

This rearrangement joins TRBV2 to TRBJ1-4; 7 nucleotides line up with TRBD1. V trimming: 6 bases; J trimming: 5 bases; junction bases outside the gene matches: 6. The germline CDR1 and CDR2 sequences are SNHLY and FYNNEI. The CDR3 loop spans 14 amino acids. DNA of the CDR3: TGTGCCAGCAGGCGGGACAGTTTAAATGAAAAACTGTTTTTT. Amino acids: CASRRDSLNEKLFF.

The chain combines TRBV29-1 with TRBJ1-2; no reliable D call. The V gene's germline CDR1 is SQVTM and CDR2 ANQGSEA. This CDR3 is 11 amino acids long. The V end lost 4 bases, the J end lost 1 base, and 4 bases lay between the germline ends. CDR3 amino acids: CSVALNYGYTF. In DNA form, the CDR3 reads TGCAGCGTTGCACTTAACTATGGCTACACCTTC.

The chain links TRBV7-6 to TRBJ2-7; perhaps TRBD1 as D (5 bases). The CDR3 runs 15 residues. Trimming took off 2 bases at V and 2 bases at J, with 13 bases between the two ends. The germline V gene encodes CDR1 SGHVS and CDR2 FNYEAQ. CDR3 loop: CASSLISQGTYEQYF. DNA of the CDR3: TGTGCCAGCAGCTTAATTAGCCAGGGAACCTACGAGCAGTACTTC.

The chain is built from TRBV6-6 and TRBJ2-5; 9 bases are a match to TRBD2. V lost 4 bases, J lost 1 base, and 7 bases stayed unmatched. CDR1 and CDR2 (germline): MNHNY, SVGAGI (reference sequence). The CDR3 totals 16 residues. The CDR3 loop reads CASSFPSGATQETQYF. CDR3 sequence (DNA): TGTGCCAGCAGTTTCCCTAGCGGGGCGACCCAAGAGACCCAGTACTTC.

The chain combines TRBV18 with TRBJ1-4; 7 bases agree with TRBD1. J was trimmed by 4 bases and V by 3 bases; bases with no gene match: 14. CDR1 is KGHSH, CDR2 LQKENI, per germline. The CDR3 is 18 residues long. The CDR3 sequence is CASSPQNHRDRNNEKLFF. CDR3 coding DNA: TGTGCCAGCTCACCGCAGAATCACCGGGACAGAAATAATGAAAAACTGTTTTTT.

This clone appeared a single time. One end of the junction is discordant with germline, which a read error may explain. This chain joins TRBV27 and TRBJ2-1; the match to TRBD2 covers 15 bases. The CDR3 runs to 14 residues. From germline, CDR1 is MNHEY and CDR2 SMNVEV (reference sequence). The CDR3 loop reads CASSLSGLAGGYIF. CDR3 DNA sequence: TGTGCCAGCAGTCTCTCCGGACTAGCGGGAGGGTATATCTTC.

This sequence joins TRBV7-2 and TRBJ1-6; TRBD1 is a possible D gene (5 bases). The germline CDR1 and CDR2 sequences are SGHTA and FQGNSA. V lost 1 base, J lost 0 bases, and 7 bases lay in between. The CDR3 totals 16 residues. The CDR3 nucleotides are TGTGCCAGCAGCTTAGACAGGAGCTCCTATAATTCACCCCTCCACTTT. Translated: CASSLDRSSYNSPLHF.

The J gene is TRBJ2-7, the V gene TRBV30; weak D call: TRBD2 (6 bases). V lost 4 bases and J 3 bases, leaving 16 bases between the germline ends. The CDR3 contains 14 residues. The germline V gene has CDR1 GTSNPN and CDR2 SVGIG (reference sequence). CDR3 protein: CAWNPLGGLYEQYF. The CDR3 DNA follows: TGTGCCTGGAATCCCCTGGGGGGTCTCTACGAGCAGTACTTC.

CDR3 amino acids: CASSILGGNYGYTF. CDR3 DNA: TGTGCCAGTAGTATTCTTGGCGGTAACTATGGCTACACCTTC. The chain links TRBV19 to TRBJ1-2, with D uncertain. The CDR3 length is 14 residues. Germline V gene lookup returns CDR1 LNHDA and CDR2 SQIVND (reference sequence). V was clipped by 3 bases and J by 1 base, with 9 bases between them.

This clone was seen a few times. The genes are TRBV6-6 and TRBJ2-7; 8 nucleotides match TRBD1. This CDR3 spans 14 amino acids. Germline V gene data show CDR1 as MNHNY and CDR2 as SVGAGI (reference sequence). The V gene end was trimmed by 10 bases and the J gene end by 1 base; junction bases not matched to a gene: 9. CDR3 amino acids: CATLRQGTSYEQYF. The CDR3 coding sequence is TGTGCCACCCTGAGACAGGGGACTTCCTACGAGCAGTACTTC.